Presented here are 5 T cell receptor beta chains from one specimen sequenced in a study of OX40 agonist ivuxolimab in advanced cancers. Profiled with immunoSEQ multiplex PCR; TCRdb holds only in-frame clones, not every one. The table has about 34,000 clones, around 83% seen once. The starting material was CD4+ or CD8+ T cells sorted from blood, obtained in a trial of the OX40 agonist ivuxolimab. These receptors all stem from an adult with an advanced solid tumor such as melanoma, head and neck, liver or kidney cancer.

In its sample, this clone was seen once. The gene calls are TRBV27 and TRBJ2-7; 9 positions agree with TRBD1. Germline V gives CDR1 MNHEY, CDR2 SMNVEV (reference sequence). The CDR3 loop spans 15 amino acids. V shed 2 bases, J shed 2 bases, and the junction held 4 bases outside the gene matches. The CDR3 DNA reads as TGTGCCAGCAGTTTAGTAGGGACAGGGACCTACGAGCAGTACTTC. This translates into CASSLVGTGTYEQYF.

This clone was found once. This chain uses TRBV4-1 with TRBJ2-7, with D perhaps TRBD2 (5 bases). The CDR3 is 17 amino acids. The germline gives CDR1 MGHRA, CDR2 YSYEKL. The germline V and J ends were trimmed by 0 bases and 3 bases, with 18 bases remaining between them. The DNA for the CDR3 is TGCGCCAGCAGCCAAGATCAAAGTGCTAACGGGGTCTACGAGCAGTACTTC. Amino acids: CASSQDQSANGVYEQYF.

The chain combines TRBV4-3 with TRBJ1-6; possible D gene TRBD1, 6 bases. The CDR3 covers 15 residues. V lost 4 bases and J 6 bases, leaving 13 bases between the germline ends. Germline CDR1 is LGHNA and CDR2 is YSLEER. The chain's CDR3 is CASSPDSSSNSPLHF. DNA for the CDR3: TGCGCCAGCAGCCCGGACAGTTCTTCTAATTCACCCCTCCACTTT.

The CDR3 bases are TGTGCCAGCAGTCACCGGGACCGAAACTACGAGCAGTACTTC. It yields the protein CASSHRDRNYEQYF. This rearrangement joins TRBV11-1 to TRBJ2-7, with D perhaps TRBD1 or TRBD2 (5 bases each). Germline V lookup: CDR1 SGHAT, CDR2 FQDESV (reference sequence). V was pared by 6 bases and J by 3 bases, with 15 bases between. The length of the CDR3 is 14 residues.

V gene TRBV21-1 combines with J gene TRBJ2-2; no check of the table's D call, TRBD1, against the DNA was made. TRBV21-1 is a listed pseudogene. The CDR3 runs 18 residues. The CDR3 DNA sequence: TGTGCCAGCAGCAAAGCGCTTGGCCCCCACAAGAACACCGGGGAGCTGTTTTTT. It is translated as CASSKALGPHKNTGELFF.